This T cell receptor beta chain is drawn from a study of T cell responses to AZD1222 COVID-19 vaccine (dated by TCRdb to 2020 to 2022). For context, the study as a whole: AZD1222 recipients whose second dose came at about 4 weeks and those whose second dose came at about 12 weeks were combined into one group, since spike-specific TCR depth and breadth did not differ between the two schedules. A total of just over 230 trial participants underwent TCR sequencing, of whom some 200 had received two doses of AZD1222 and about 25 had received two doses of the MenACWY control vaccine. Enrollment into the trials was organized by age into subgroups of 18-55, 56-69 and 70-plus years, and those subgroups contained roughly 140, 27 and 60 TCR-sequenced participants, respectively.

Study-level results and caveats: Participants were mostly white British, with more females than males. The authors suggested clonal diversity may have been underestimated. Because no day 14 peak-response samples were available, the repertoires could be characterized only after the peak T cell response. The 56-69-year group was small, and its depth increase did not reach significance, likely because of low power. After two AZD1222 doses, both the breadth and the depth of spike-specific TCRs were significantly higher than at day 0 and than in MenACWY recipients. Epitopes outside the regions mutated in the B.1.351 and B.1.1.7 variants were reportedly recognized by nearly half of the unique spike-specific TCRs. Conclusions about previously exposed vaccinees are limited because only five to seven AZD1222 recipients were SARS-CoV-2 seropositive at baseline. The vaccine-associated CD4 TCRs covered the entire spike protein, and the dominant responses fell in regions 160-218 and 743-854.

The sample's time point label is to be understood as: baseline before first vaccination. Vaccinee samples were obtained from the UK trials COV001 and COV002, which included a single-blind randomized controlled phase 2/3 trial of AZD1222 (ChAdOx1 nCoV-19) in healthy adults. Trial participant PBMC samples were collected at day 0 and day 28 after the second dose for TCRbeta chain sequencing. Here V drops 1 base and J drops 6 bases, and the junction holds 7 bases not matched to any gene. The CDR3 measures 16 amino acids from cysteine to phenylalanine. Just the 48-base CDR3 DNA is kept, in frame starting at base 1. CDR1 and CDR2 (SGHAT, FQNNGV) derive from the germline V gene. The CDR3 regions of human TCRbeta chains were analyzed by immunosequencing. The original pipeline was this. TCRs in the repertoires were matched against a reference library of SARS-CoV-2-specific TCRs that had been generated with the MIRA antigen-specificity platform. Breadth was defined as the fraction of unique TCRs that were SARS-CoV-2-associated. Depth was defined as the fraction of total T cells that were SARS-CoV-2-associated. Using the MIRA data, each spike-specific TCR was mapped to the spike region that the TCR reacts to and placed in a CD4 or CD8 class. Log10-transformed breadth and depth values were compared by one-way ANOVA with Sidak's multiple comparisons tests. TCRdb limited this immuneACCESS table to in-frame rearrangements with V and J called. A share of clones is missing; checked studies link under half to unresolved V genes, and the rest is unexplained. V and J calls plus clone size are reproduced from that table; the DNA served to infer D and trimming. This sample comprises 100,000 to 150,000 clones, about 90% of them detected only once. The ten top clones hold 4.2% of the sample.

With respect to this clone: No cognate antigen has been identified for it. Base-call qualities are not available, and no considerably larger clone is one nucleotide away.

The origin of this receptor is an adult in good health. The sample here was peripheral blood, taken on day 0 of AZD1222 vaccination. Recombination connected TRBV11-2 to TRBJ2-7; the central 12 bases match TRBD2. The CDR3 is CASSLGTSGNLGEQYF. The sequenced DNA: TGTGCCAGCAGCTTAGGGACTAGCGGGAATCTAGGCGAGCAGTACTTC.